This TCR beta chain is from a study of shared clonotypes between healthy human individuals. On the study more broadly: Each donor contributed plates that comprised three CD4 naive, three CD4 memory, two CD8 naive and one CD8 memory.

Overall study results and limits: Larger estimated richness was generally seen in naive subsets than in memory subsets. Naive CD4 clonotypes overlapped across a handful of donors at roughly 5.1%.

Sequencing used immunoSEQ multiplex PCR; TCRdb keeps in-frame clones, though not all of them. The table records roughly 2,300,000 clones, less than 95% of them present only once. The CDR3 runs to 11 residues. Trimming shortened V by 7 bases and J by 4 bases, and 7 bases separated the two germline ends. CDR1 is SEHNR, CDR2 FQNEAQ, per germline (reference sequence). A remark on this clone: Antigen: not known.

The authors divided CD4+ cells into CD45RA+ naive and CD45RA-negative memory subsets. The gene calls are TRBV7-9 and TRBJ2-5, with D unresolved. Sequencing was performed on naive CD4+ T cells from PBMCs. Subset described: CD45RA+ positively selected. The TCR originated in a man aged 18 to 29 in good health. Some clones in this sample may be carry-over from other donors' samples. The CDR3 bases are TGTGCCAGCACGGCAGGAGAGACCCAGTACTTC. It encodes CASTAGETQYF.